Below, one T cell receptor (beta chain) is given with its context. It has no known antigen specificity. Within one base of it there is no much larger clone, and no base qualities were kept. Library preparation employed the immunoSEQ multiplex PCR assay. For the multiplex PCR, a mixture combining 60 forward primers for TCR Vbeta segments and 13 reverse primers for TCR Jbeta segments was used. The CDR3 region of rearranged TCR beta genes was amplified from genomic DNA with a multiplex PCR assay. Amplified TCR beta libraries were sequenced as 87-base-pair reads on the Illumina HiSeq System. Per the original workflow: A later analysis counted around 72 million unique TCR beta chains across the 666 repertoires, and 9.5 million to 11 million of these chains were shared by at least two donors. To remove PCR and sequencing errors, raw reads were error-corrected and collapsed into unique sequences using a nearest-neighbor algorithm that merged closely related sequences. To assign V, D and J gene segments, CDR3 sequences were aligned to IMGT reference sequences. Each retained sequence needed at least a six-nucleotide match to both a V gene segment and a J gene segment. A rearrangement was called productive if the CDR3 had no stop codons and remained in frame with V and J, and every other rearrangement was called non-productive. Following IMGT convention, CDR3 was defined as the stretch from the second conserved V-encoded cysteine up to the conserved J-encoded phenylalanine. Sequences without an unambiguous match to a single V gene segment were excluded from the earlier analysis of several hundred of the donors. An earlier analysis of several hundred of the donors called V segments functional above 56.7% productive rearrangements and segregating when the between-donor standard deviation exceeded 5%. A statistical classification framework was built for diagnosing cytomegalovirus status from the catalog of TCR beta chain sequences. In a later analysis, V and J genes were assigned by comparing TCR nucleotide sequences against IMGT/GENE-DB human TR gene sequences. In a later analysis, CDR3 sequences and most-parsimonious VDJ recombination scenarios were assigned using the TCRdist pipeline. A later analysis defined each TCR beta chain by its CDR3 amino acid sequence plus V-gene family, and excluded reads lacking a unique V-gene family. To address suspected cross-contamination and a sequencing artifact, a later analysis removed approximately 590 highly shared, low-generation-probability nucleotide sequences. A later analysis calculated a clonal expansion index for each public chain from normalized within-repertoire ranks of inferred template counts. In a later analysis, generation probabilities were computed using a VDJ recombination model fitted to out-of-frame rearrangements, and the results were checked against IGoR. In a later analysis, TCR-TCR, TCR-HLA and TCR-CMV co-occurrence was scored with hypergeometric tests, and a repertoire-size bias correction was applied to TCR pairs. In a later analysis, false discovery rates were estimated by permuting HLA or CMV assignments 20 times. In a later analysis, co-occurring TCRs were grouped using DBSCAN, with TCRdist sequence similarity added in when clustering inside HLA-allele-positive subsets. Repertoires with fewer than 30,000 or more than 120,000 public chains, plus five repertoires with anomalous nucleotide sharing, were excluded from co-occurrence clustering. TCRdb re-hosts the immuneACCESS table, in-frame sequences only. Its copies lack some clones; in the studies checked, an unresolved V gene accounts for under half of them, and the cause for the rest is not known. From that table come the V and J calls and clone size; the DNA was used to work out D and trimming. In all, the sample holds roughly 150,000 clones, and about three quarters of those were seen once. The ten largest clones take up more than 6% of the sample.

This sample was taken from a study of cytomegalovirus exposure and HLA in healthy donors (dated by TCRdb to about 2017). Study-level background: An earlier analysis of approximately 640 of the donors reported 250 to 300 Gb of sequence data and 100 million to 140 million unique TCR beta sequences from roughly 180 million T cells. An early release covering over 500 HLA-typed donors comprised approximately 290 gigabases of sequencing data and around 80 million unique TCR sequences. The genetic ancestry cluster associated with self-reported Caucasian donors included roughly 84% of the approximately 400 genotyped donors. The aim of the study was to test whether cataloging public T cell receptors could identify signatures of past pathogen exposure. The T cell repertoires of some 670 subjects were profiled by immunosequencing and related to cytomegalovirus serostatus. A separate validation cohort of roughly 130 different subjects was used in addition to the approximately 670-subject first cohort. The study combined high-throughput TCR immunosequencing, statistical association of individual TCRs with disease status, and machine learning to predict cytomegalovirus infection status. A later analysis re-examined previously published TCR beta repertoires from roughly 650 donors and added high-resolution HLA genotyping to investigate patterns of TCR occurrence. Rather than using new phenotypic data, the later analysis identified candidate immune exposures from TCR beta sequences and from how often those sequences occurred across donors. An earlier analysis of around 640 of the donors used high-throughput TCR beta sequencing to judge whether each TCR beta V gene segment behaved as functional or pseudogenic. Donor age, sex, ethnicity and CMV serostatus were collected together with the repertoire data. Genome-wide SNP genotypes for about 65% of the roughly 670 donors were used in a later genetic analysis, which treated that subset as a discovery cohort. All discovery cohort repertoires had been generated using a single sequencing platform. HLA typing covered class I and class II loci at four-digit resolution. The number of typed donors differed by locus: about 620-630 for A, B, C, DRB1 and DQB1; 500 to 550 for DQA1; about 600 for DPA1; and 400 to 480 for DPB1. Roughly five DR-DQ haplotypes were handled as single units for association and clustering, since linkage in the cohort was strong. Among a few hundred genotyped donors of the cohort, an average of around 240,000 unique TCR beta nucleotide sequences were sequenced per donor, roughly a sixth of them non-productive. Results and caveats for the whole study, not just this receptor: In vitro tests confirmed that three of the cytomegalovirus-associated TCR beta chains recognize cytomegalovirus antigens. According to a later analysis, most CMV-associated TCR beta chains appeared to be HLA-restricted, and the HLA associations seemed to be driven largely by CMV exposure. Immune exposure information for the cohort was limited to CMV serostatus. HLA typing was unavailable for some donors at each locus, so association tests used only the typed subset. Correlated functional status among segregating V segments might reflect linkage disequilibrium, but an unknown experimental factor could not be ruled out. The sequencing pipeline was judged likely to have produced a cluster of highly shared sequence variants as a technical artifact. An earlier analysis of 587 of the donors showed that most TCR beta V segments appeared in productive rearrangements either about 90% or about 30% of the time, which broadly matched IMGT annotations. The 87-base-pair reads could not distinguish some IMGT-functional V segments, including TRBV6-2 and TRBV6-3, so those segments were excluded. The presence/absence analyses assumed that sequencing depth was roughly uniform across donors, and that assumption may not be true. In both the original and validation cohorts, the classifier was reported to diagnose cytomegalovirus status with high specificity and sensitivity. The study gave a list of more than 150 TCR beta chains associated with cytomegalovirus. A later genetic analysis associated a missense DCLRE1C variant with V-gene and J-gene trimming of TCR beta chains, and an independent cohort replicated the association. This cohort had only TCR beta chains sequenced, and the lack of alpha or paired-chain data limited which features could be detected. According to a later analysis, TCR association rates differed among HLA loci, with DRB1 alleles showing the most associated TCRs and HLA-C alleles showing the fewest. In a later analysis, around 15,000 TCR beta sequences were associated with specific HLA alleles at a false discovery rate of 0.05. Because counts were too low, 15 or so rarely observed V segments, including chromosome 9 orphons, were excluded from the earlier analysis of roughly 580 of the donors. A further reported finding was that TCR beta sequences accurately predicted the HLA-A and HLA-B alleles for most subjects in the first cohort. The authors suggested that the approach could potentially be extended to other disease states and immunological phenotypes. Compared with equally common non-associated chains, HLA-associated TCR beta chains in a later analysis were more clonally expanded and had lower generation probabilities. According to a later analysis, parvovirus B19, influenza, CMV and Epstein-Barr virus appeared linked to several top co-occurrence clusters. When HLA alleles, especially DR and DQ, strongly co-occurred, TCR associations were difficult to assign to individual alleles. A later genetic analysis reported fewer N-insertions in productive TCRs among donors in an Asian-associated ancestry cluster than the approximately 670-donor mean. Across donors, most TCR sequences were observed very rarely, whereas some public TCRs were present in many individuals.

The CDR3 measures 16 amino acids from cysteine to phenylalanine. Only the CDR3 portion is preserved as DNA: 48 bases, with reading frame beginning at the first base. CDR1 and CDR2 were assigned from the germline V gene as MNHNS and SASEGT. Unmatched junction bases come to 4, with V trimmed by 2 bases and J by 1 base. In total, around 600 healthy bone marrow donors made up the cohort. All cohort members were sampled while nominally healthy, although unrecorded immune exposures were likely present. The donor was CMV seropositive and belonged to the group of about 290 seropositive cohort members. Each donor provided a peripheral blood sample, and peripheral blood mononuclear cells were used for TCR beta sequencing. The Qiagen DNeasy Blood Extraction Kit was used to extract genomic DNA from the blood cell samples.

This receptor was obtained from a woman aged 40-49 years in good health and CMV-seropositive. Source material: PBMCs. The chain employs TRBV6-1 and TRBJ2-1, and TRBD2 aligns with 8 junction nucleotides. The CDR3: CASSELTSGSYNEQFF. The sequenced DNA is TGTGCCAGCAGTGAACTAACTAGCGGTTCCTACAATGAGCAGTTCTTC.